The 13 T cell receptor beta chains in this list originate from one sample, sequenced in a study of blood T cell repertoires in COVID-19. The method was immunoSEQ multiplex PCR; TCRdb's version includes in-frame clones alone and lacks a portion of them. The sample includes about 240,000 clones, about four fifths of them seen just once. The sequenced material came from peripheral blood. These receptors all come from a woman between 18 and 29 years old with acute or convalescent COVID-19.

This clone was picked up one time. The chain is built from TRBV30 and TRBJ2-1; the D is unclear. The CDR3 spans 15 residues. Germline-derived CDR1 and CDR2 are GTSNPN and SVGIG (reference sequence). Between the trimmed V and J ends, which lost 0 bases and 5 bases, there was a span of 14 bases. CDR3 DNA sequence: TGTGCCTGGAGTGTAGGTCTGCTGAGGAACAATGAGCAGTTCTTC. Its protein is CAWSVGLLRNNEQFF.

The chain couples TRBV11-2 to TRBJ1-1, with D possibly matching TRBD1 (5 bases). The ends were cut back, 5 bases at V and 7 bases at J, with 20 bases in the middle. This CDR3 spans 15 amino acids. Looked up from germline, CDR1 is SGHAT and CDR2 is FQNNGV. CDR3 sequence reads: CASSPGVGGVFEAFF. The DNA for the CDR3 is TGTGCCAGCAGCCCAGGCGTAGGAGGGGTATTTGAAGCTTTCTTT.

DNA of the CDR3: TGTGCCAGCAGCCAAGAGGCAGGGAACTATGGCTACACCTTC. It translates to CASSQEAGNYGYTF. The chain is built from TRBV3-1 (or the pseudogene TRBV3-2) and TRBJ1-2; a possible D gene is TRBD1 (5 bases). Germline loops: CDR1 LGHDT, CDR2 YNNKEL (reference sequence). V was cut by 0 bases and J by 2 bases, with 7 bases left in between. This CDR3 contains 14 residues.

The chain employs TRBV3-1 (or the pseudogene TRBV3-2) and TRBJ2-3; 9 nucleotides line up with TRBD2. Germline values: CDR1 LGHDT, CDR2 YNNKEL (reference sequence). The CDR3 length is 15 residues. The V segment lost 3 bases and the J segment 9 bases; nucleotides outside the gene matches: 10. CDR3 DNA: TGTGCCAGCAGCCAGCCGGGACTAGCAGGGGACACGCAGTATTTT. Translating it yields CASSQPGLAGDTQYF.

CDR3 region: CASSQDGSGPETQYF. The CDR3 bases are TGCGCCAGCAGCCAAGATGGTAGTGGGCCAGAGACCCAGTACTTC. The V and J genes are TRBV4-3 and TRBJ2-5; D is undetermined. With 0 bases removed from V and 4 bases from J, the gap between germline ends came to 12 bases. The CDR3 runs 15 residues. In germline, CDR1 is LGHNA, CDR2 YSLEER.

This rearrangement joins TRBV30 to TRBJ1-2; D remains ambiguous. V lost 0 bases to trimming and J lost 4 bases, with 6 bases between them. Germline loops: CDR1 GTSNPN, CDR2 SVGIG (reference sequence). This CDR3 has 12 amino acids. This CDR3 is CAWSVDTYGYTF. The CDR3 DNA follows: TGTGCCTGGAGTGTAGACACCTATGGCTACACCTTC.

The CDR3 sequence is CASSWSGRPEQYF. The CDR3 DNA sequence: TGTGCCAGCAGCTGGTCAGGGAGGCCCGAGCAGTACTTC. V is TRBV11-2 and J is TRBJ2-7; TRBD2 might be the D (6 bases). V was trimmed by 4 bases and J by 6 bases, leaving 13 bases between them. The CDR3 runs 13 residues. Per germline, CDR1 SGHAT and CDR2 FQNNGV.

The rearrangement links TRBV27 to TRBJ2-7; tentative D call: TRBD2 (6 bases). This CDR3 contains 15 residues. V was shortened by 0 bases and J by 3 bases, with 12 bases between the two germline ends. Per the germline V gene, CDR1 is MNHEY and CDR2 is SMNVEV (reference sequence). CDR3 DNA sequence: TGTGCCAGCAGTTTATCGGTGGAGGGGAACTACGAGCAGTACTTC. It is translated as CASSLSVEGNYEQYF.

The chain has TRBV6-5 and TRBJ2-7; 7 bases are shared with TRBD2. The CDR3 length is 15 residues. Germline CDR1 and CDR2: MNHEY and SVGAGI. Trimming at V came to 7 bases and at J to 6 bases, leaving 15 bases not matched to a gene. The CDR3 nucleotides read TGTGCCAGCACCCAAGCGGGATTAGGTTCGCGCGAGCAGTACTTC. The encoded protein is CASTQAGLGSREQYF.

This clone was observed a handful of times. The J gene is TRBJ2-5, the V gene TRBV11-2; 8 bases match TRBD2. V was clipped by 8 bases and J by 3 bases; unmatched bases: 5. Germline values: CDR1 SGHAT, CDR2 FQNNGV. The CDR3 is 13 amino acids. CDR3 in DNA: TGTGCCAGCGCCGGGAGGGGAGAAGAGACCCAGTACTTC. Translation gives CASAGRGEETQYF.

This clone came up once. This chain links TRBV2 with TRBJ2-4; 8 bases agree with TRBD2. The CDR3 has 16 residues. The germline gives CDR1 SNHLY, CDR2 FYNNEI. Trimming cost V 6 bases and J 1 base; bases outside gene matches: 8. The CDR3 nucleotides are TGTGCCAGCAGAAAGGGGCCTAGCGGGGCCAAAAACATTCAGTACTTC. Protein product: CASRKGPSGAKNIQYF.

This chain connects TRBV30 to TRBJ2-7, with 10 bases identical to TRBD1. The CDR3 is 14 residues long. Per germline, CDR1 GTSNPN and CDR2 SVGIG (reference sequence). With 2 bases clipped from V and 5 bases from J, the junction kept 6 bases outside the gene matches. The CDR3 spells CAWSSGGTGDEQYF. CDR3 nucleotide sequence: TGTGCCTGGAGTTCGGGCGGGACAGGGGACGAGCAGTACTTC.

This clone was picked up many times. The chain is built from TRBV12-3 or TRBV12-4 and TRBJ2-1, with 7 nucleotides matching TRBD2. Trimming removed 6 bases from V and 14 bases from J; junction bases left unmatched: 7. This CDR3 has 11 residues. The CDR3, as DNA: TGTGCCAGCAGGCATGGACTAGACGAGTTCTTC. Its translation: CASRHGLDEFF.